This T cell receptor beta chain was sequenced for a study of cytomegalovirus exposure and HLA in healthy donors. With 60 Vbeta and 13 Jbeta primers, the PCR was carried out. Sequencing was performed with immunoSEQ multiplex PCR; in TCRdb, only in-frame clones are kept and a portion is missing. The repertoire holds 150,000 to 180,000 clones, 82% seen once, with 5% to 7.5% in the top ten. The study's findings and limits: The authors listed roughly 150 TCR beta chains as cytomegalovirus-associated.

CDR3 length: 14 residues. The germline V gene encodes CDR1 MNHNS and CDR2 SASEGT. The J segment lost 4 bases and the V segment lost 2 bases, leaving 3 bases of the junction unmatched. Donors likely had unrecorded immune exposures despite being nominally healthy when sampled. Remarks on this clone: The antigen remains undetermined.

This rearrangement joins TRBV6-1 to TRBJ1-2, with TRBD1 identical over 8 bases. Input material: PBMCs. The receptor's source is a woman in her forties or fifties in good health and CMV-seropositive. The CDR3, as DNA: TGTGCCAGCAGTGAATTTCAGGGGGCCTATGGCTACACCTTC. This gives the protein CASSEFQGAYGYTF.